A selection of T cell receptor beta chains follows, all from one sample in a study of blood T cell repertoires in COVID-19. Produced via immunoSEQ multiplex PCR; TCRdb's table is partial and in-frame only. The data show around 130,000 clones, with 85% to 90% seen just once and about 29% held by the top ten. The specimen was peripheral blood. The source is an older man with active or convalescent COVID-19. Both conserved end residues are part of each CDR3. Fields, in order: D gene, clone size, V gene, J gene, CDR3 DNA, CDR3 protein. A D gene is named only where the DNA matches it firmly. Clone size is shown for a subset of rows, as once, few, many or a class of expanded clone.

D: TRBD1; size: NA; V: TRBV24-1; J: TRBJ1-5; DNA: TGTGCCACCGGGTCAGGGGGCGGGAATCAGCCCCAGCATTTT; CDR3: CATGSGGGNQPQHF
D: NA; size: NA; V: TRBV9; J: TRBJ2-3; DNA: TGTGCCAGCAGCGTAGCTGGGCTAGCCCGTGATACGCAGTATTTT; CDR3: CASSVAGLARDTQYF
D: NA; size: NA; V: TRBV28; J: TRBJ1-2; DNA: TGTGCCAGCAGTTTATTTCCTGGGCAGGGAAGAGGCTACACCTTC; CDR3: CASSLFPGQGRGYTF
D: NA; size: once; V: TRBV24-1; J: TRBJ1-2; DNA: TGTGCCACCAGTGACGATCCTCAAACTAGCTACACCTTC; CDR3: CATSDDPQTSYTF
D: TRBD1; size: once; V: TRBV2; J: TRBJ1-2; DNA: TGTGCCAGCAGCGTCGGGACAGGCTATGGCTACACCTTC; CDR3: CASSVGTGYGYTF
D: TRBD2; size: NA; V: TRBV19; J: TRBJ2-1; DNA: TGTGCCAGTCGTTTTCCGGGAGGGCCGGGGAATGAGCAGTTCTTC; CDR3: CASRFPGGPGNEQFF
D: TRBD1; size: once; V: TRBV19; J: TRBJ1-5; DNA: TGTGCCAGTAGTACTTCGACAGGGCCCCTTAATCAGCCCCAGCATTTT; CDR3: CASSTSTGPLNQPQHF
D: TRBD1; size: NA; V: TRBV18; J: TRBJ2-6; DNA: TGTGCCAGCTCACCGCGGGACAGGGGACTTGGGGCTGGGGCCAACGTCCTGACTTTC; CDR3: CASSPRDRGLGAGANVLTF
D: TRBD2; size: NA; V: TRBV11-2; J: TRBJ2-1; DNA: TGTGCCAGCAGTCACCTACCTAGCGGAGTTACCTACAATGAGCAGTTCTTC; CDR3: CASSHLPSGVTYNEQFF
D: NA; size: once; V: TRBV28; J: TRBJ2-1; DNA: TGTGCCAGCAGCCTTGACCCTAGCTCCTACAATGAGCAGTTCTTC; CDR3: CASSLDPSSYNEQFF
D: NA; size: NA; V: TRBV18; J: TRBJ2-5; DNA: TGTGCCAGCTCACCTCGACAGGTCCAAGAGACCCAGTACTTC; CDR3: CASSPRQVQETQYF
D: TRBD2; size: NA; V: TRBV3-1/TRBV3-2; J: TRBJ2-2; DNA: TGTGCCAGCGGCAATCGGCTAGCGGGAGATTTCACCGGGGAGCTGTTTTTT; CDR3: CASGNRLAGDFTGELFF
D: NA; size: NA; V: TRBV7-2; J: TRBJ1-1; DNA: TGTGCCAGCAGCTACATCGGGACACCGAACACTGAAGCTTTCTTT; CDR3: CASSYIGTPNTEAFF
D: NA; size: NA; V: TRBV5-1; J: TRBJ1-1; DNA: TGCGCCAGCAGCACGGGAGCCTATGAAGCTTTCTTT; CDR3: CASSTGAYEAFF
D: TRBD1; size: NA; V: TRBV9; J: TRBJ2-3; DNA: TGTGCCAGCAGCGTACTCGGACAGGGGGCTAGCACAGATACGCAGTATTTT; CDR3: CASSVLGQGASTDTQYF
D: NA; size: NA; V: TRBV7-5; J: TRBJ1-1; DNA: TGTGCCAGAAGCAACCGGACAAGGAACACTGAAGCTTTCTTT; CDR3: CARSNRTRNTEAFF
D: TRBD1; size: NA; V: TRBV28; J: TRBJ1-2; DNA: TGTGCCAGCATTTTAACGTCACCGGGACAGGCGCCCTATGGCTTCGCCTTC; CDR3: CASILTSPGQAPYGFAF
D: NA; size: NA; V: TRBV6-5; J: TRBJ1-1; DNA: TGTGCCAGCAGGGGGGGGGTGCAGGTAGGGACTGAAGCTTTCTTT; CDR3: CASRGGVQVGTEAFF
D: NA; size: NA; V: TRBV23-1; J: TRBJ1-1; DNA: TGCGCCAGGCGAATGAACACTGAAGCTTTCTTT; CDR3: CARRMNTEAFF
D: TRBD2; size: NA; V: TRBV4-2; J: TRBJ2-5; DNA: TGTGCCAGCAGCCAAGATATAACCCTAGCGGGAGGGCCCCGGGAGACCCAGTACTTC; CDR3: CASSQDITLAGGPRETQYF
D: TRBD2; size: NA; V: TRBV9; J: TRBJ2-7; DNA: TGTGCCAGCAGCGTAGCAGCGGGGTCGAACGAGCAGTACTTC; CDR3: CASSVAAGSNEQYF
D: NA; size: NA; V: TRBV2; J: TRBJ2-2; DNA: TGTGCCAGCAGTGAGACAGCGACCGGGGAGCTGTTTTTT; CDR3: CASSETATGELFF
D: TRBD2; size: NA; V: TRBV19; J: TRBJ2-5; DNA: TGTGCCAGTAGTACAGCGGGACCCTCAACCGAGGGGACCCAGTACTTC; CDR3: CASSTAGPSTEGTQYF
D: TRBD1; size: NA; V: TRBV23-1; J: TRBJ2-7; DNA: TGCGCCAGCAGTCAAGTAGCCCCGGGACAGGACTCCTACGAGCAGTACTTC; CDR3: CASSQVAPGQDSYEQYF
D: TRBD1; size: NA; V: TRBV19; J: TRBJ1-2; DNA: TGTGCCAGTAGAGACCTGGGACAGGGGATTTATGGCTACACCTTC; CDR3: CASRDLGQGIYGYTF
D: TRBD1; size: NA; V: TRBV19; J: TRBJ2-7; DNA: TGTGCCAGTAGCCCGGACAGGGGGCTCGAGCAGTACTTC; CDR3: CASSPDRGLEQYF
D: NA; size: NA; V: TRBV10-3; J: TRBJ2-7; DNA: TGTGCCATCAGTCCGGGGAGCTCCTACGAGCAGTACTTC; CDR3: CAISPGSSYEQYF
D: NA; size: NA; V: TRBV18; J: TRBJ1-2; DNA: TGTGCCAGCTCTACGGCCCAAATCGGAGTGTATGGCTACACCTTC; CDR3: CASSTAQIGVYGYTF
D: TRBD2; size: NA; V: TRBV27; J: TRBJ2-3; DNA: TGTGCCAGCGGGAGGGCGCCTAGCACAGATACGCAGTATTTT; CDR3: CASGRAPSTDTQYF
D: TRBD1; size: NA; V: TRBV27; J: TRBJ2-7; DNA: TGTGCCAGCAGTAAGACAGGGTACTCCTACGAGCAGTACTTC; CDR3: CASSKTGYSYEQYF
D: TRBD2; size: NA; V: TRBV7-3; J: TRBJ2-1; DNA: TGTGCCAGCAGCTTACTAGCGGGAGTATTCAATGAGCAGTTCTTC; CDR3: CASSLLAGVFNEQFF
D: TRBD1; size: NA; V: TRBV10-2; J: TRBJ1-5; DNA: TGCGCCAGCCTTCCGGGACAGGGAAGCCAGCCCCAGCATTTT; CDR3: CASLPGQGSQPQHF
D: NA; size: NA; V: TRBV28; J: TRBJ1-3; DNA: TGTGCCAGCAGTCTAGGGGGGGCTGGAAACACCATATATTTT; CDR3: CASSLGGAGNTIYF
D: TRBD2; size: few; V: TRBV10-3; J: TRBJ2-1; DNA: TGTGCCATCAGTGATACGGGACTAGCGGGAGGCAGTTCAATGTACAATGAGCAGTTCTTC; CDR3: CAISDTGLAGGSSMYNEQFF
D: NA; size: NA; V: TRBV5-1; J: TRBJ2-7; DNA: TGCGCCAGCAGCTTTAATGGGCCGGAGCAGTACTTC; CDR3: CASSFNGPEQYF
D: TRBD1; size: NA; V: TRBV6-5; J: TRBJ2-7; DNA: TGTGCCAGCAGTTGGGACAGGGGGCGGGCCGAGCAGTACTTC; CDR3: CASSWDRGRAEQYF
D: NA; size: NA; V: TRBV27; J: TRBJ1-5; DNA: TGTGCCAGCAGTTTAATCGGTCAGCCCCAGCATTTT; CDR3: CASSLIGQPQHF
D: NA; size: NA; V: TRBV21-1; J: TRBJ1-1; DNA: TGTGCCAGCACCTCAAGGGGGGGGACGAAAACTGAAGCTTTCTTT; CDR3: CASTSRGGTKTEAFF
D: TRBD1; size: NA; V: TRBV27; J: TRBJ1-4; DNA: TGTGCCAGCAGTTTAAGGGGGCGCGGTGAAAAACTGTTTTTT; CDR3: CASSLRGRGEKLFF
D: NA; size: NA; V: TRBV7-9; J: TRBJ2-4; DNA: TGTGCCAGCAGCCCCAAGGGACTAGCCAAAAACATTCAGTACTTC; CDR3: CASSPKGLAKNIQYF
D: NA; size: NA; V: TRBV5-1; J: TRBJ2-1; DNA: TGCGCCAGCAGGAGTAGCGGCTCCTACAATGAGCAGTTCTTC; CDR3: CASRSSGSYNEQFF
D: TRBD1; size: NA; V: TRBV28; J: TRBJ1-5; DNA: TGTGCCAGCAGTGGACAGGCTCTAAACAATCAGCCCCAGCATTTT; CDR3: CASSGQALNNQPQHF
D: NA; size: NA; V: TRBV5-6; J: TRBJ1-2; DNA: TGTGCCAGCAGCCTTGGTCAATCCAGGAAAAATAAGTTC; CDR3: CASSLGQSRKNKF
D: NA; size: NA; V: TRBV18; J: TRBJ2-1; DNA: TGTGCCAGCTCACCCCCAGGGGACCCCTACAATGAGCAGTTCTTC; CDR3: CASSPPGDPYNEQFF
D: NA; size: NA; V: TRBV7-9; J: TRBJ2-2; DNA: TGTGCCGGGCTTGCGAACACCGGGGAGCTGTTTTTT; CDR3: CAGLANTGELFF
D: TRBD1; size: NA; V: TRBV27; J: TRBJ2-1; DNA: TGTGCCAGCTCCCGACAGGGGGCGTTCAATGAGCAGTTCTTC; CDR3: CASSRQGAFNEQFF
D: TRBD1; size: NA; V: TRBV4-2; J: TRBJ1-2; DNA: TGTGCCAGCAGCCCAGATCGACAGGGGAATAACTATGGCTACACCTTC; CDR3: CASSPDRQGNNYGYTF
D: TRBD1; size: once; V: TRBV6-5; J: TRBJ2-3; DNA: TGTGCCAGCAGTTACGCTAGCCAGGGACAGGGTACGCAGTATTTT; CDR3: CASSYASQGQGTQYF
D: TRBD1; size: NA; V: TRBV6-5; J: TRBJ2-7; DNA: TGTGCCACCCGACAGGGGTCCTCCTACGAGCAGTACTTC; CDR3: CATRQGSSYEQYF
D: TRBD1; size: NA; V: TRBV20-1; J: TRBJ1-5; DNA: TGCAGTGCTAGTTACGGGACAGGGGGTAATCAGCCCCAGCATTTT; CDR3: CSASYGTGGNQPQHF
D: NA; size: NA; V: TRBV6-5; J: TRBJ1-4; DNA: TGTGCCAGCAGCGCCGGGACAATCAATGAAAAACTGTTTTTT; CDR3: CASSAGTINEKLFF
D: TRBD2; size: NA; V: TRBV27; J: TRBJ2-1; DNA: TGTGCCAGCAGTAGCGGGAGGTTTGTCGATGAGCAGTTCTTC; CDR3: CASSSGRFVDEQFF
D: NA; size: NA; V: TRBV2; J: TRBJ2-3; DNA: TGTGCCAGCAACGCGGCGGGACAGAACACAGATACGCAGTATTTT; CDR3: CASNAAGQNTDTQYF